The T cell receptor beta chain described here comes from a study of T cells of healthy individuals. Each CDR3 protein is one row after TCRdb ran MiXCR on the 5' RACE reads. The sample shows around 83,000 distinct CDR3 sequences, 5% of them seen only once. About this clonotype: A much larger clone differs by one base, so this may be a read error.

The CDR3 length is 13 residues. V lost 5 bases and J lost 7, with 14 bases in between. Per the germline V gene, CDR1 is MRHNA and CDR2 is SNTAGT. This sequence joins TRBV6-4 and TRBJ1-2; D perhaps matches TRBD1 (6 bases). The origin of this receptor is a female donor in good health. The DNA for the CDR3 is TGTGCCAGCAGTCAATACAGGGCATCTGGCTACACCTTC. Its protein product is CASSQYRASGYTF.